This T cell receptor beta chain comes out of a study of T cell changes during pregnancy in multiple sclerosis. Only in-frame clones appear in the TCRdb table, and some are missing; sequencing was by immunoSEQ multiplex PCR. The table has about 76,000 clones, roughly 94% seen once. The CDR3 has 12 amino acids. Germline CDR1 and CDR2: SGHVS and FNYEAQ. Deletions cut 5 bases from V and 5 bases from J, with 10 bases between. The chain carries TRBV7-6 and TRBJ2-7; possible D gene TRBD1, 5 bases. The sample here was peripheral blood, taken in the third trimester of pregnancy. This receptor was taken from a female donor with multiple sclerosis, enrolled in a pregnancy study. In DNA form, the CDR3 reads TGTGCCAGCAGCAAGACAGTAAACGAGCAGTACTTC. Residues: CASSKTVNEQYF.